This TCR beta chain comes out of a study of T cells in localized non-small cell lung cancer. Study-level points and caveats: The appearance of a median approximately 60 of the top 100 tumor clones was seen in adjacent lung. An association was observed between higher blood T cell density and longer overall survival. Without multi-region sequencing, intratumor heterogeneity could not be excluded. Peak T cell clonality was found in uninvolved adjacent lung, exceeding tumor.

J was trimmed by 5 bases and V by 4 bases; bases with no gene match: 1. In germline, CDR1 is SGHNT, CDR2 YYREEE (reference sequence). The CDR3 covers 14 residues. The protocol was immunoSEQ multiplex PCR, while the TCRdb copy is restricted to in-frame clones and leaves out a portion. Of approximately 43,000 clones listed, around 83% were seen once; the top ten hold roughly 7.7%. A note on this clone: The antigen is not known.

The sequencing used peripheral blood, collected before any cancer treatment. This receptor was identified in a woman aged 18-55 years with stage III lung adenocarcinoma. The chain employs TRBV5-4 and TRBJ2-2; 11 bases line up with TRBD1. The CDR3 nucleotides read TGTGCCAGCAGCGGGACAGGGGGGACCGGGGAGCTGTTTTTT. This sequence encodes CASSGTGGTGELFF.